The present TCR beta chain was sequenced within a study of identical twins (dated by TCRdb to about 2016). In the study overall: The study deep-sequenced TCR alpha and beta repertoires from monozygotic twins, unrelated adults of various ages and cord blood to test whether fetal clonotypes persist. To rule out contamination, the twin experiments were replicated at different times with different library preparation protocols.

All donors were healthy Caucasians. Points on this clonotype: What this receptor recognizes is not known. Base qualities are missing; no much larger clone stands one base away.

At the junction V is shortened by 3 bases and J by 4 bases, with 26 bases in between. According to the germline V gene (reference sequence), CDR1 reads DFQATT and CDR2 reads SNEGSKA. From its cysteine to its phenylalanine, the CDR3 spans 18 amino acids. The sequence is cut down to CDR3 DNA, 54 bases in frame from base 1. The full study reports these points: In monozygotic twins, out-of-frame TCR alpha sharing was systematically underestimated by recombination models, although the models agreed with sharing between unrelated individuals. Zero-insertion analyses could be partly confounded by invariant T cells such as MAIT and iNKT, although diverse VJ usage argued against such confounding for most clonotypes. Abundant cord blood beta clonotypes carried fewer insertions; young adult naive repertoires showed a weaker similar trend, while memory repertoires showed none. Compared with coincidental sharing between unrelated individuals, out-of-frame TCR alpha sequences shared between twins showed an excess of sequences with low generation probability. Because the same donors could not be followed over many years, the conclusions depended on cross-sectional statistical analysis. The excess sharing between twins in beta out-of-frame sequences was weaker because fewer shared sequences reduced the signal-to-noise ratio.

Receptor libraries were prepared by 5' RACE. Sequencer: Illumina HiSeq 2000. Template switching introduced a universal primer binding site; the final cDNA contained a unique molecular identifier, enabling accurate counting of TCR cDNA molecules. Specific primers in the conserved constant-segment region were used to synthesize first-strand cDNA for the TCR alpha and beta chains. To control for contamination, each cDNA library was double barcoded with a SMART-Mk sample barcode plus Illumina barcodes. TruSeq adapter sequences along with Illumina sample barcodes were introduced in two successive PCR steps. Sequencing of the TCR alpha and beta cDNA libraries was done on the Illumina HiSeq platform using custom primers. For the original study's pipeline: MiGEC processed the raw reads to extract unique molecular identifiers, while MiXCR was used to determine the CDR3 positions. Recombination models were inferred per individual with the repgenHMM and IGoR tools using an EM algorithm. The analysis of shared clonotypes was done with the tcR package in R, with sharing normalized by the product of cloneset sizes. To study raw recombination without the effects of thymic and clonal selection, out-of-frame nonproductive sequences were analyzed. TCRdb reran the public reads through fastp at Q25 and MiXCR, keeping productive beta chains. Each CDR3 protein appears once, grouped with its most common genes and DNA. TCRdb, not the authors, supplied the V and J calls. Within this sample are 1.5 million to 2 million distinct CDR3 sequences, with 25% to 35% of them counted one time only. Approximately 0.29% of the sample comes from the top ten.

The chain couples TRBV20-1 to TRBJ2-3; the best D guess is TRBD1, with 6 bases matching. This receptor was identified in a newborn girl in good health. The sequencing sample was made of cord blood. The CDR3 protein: CSASLEIGSRGRADTQYF. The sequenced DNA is TGCAGTGCTAGCTTAGAGATTGGCTCCAGGGGTCGGGCAGATACGCAGTATTTT.